This entry describes one T cell receptor beta chain. What it binds is unknown. Only in-frame clones appear in the TCRdb table, and some are missing; sequencing was by immunoSEQ multiplex PCR. The sample records around 1.1 million clones, roughly 80% being singletons. This entry belongs to a study of shared clonotypes between healthy human individuals. Findings of the study overall: In this cohort, only blood was sampled, and tissue repertoires likely differ. A reduction in generation probabilities was seen for non-shared clonotypes relative to those shared by all four donors. Across a handful of donors, naive CD4 shared roughly 5%, naive CD8 more than 3%, memory CD4 about 2.4%, memory CD8 0.4% to 0.5%.

Trimming took 4 bases from V and 2 from J; bases not matched to a gene: 8. The CDR3 contains 15 residues. Per the germline V gene, CDR1 is SGHRS and CDR2 is YFSETQ. Sequenced material: memory CD4+ T cells from PBMCs. Subset meaning: CD45RA-negative fraction. This TCR derives from a man aged 18 to 29 in good health. Some clones in this sample may be carry-over from other donors' samples. This rearrangement joins TRBV5-1 to TRBJ1-2; TRBD1 matches at 7 bases. The CDR3 DNA is TGCGCCAGCAGCCCCGACAGGGTGACCAACTATGGCTACACCTTC. Translating it yields CASSPDRVTNYGYTF. Together with reference TRBV5-1 and TRBJ1-2, the CDR3 gives the full variable domain: KAGVTQTPRYLIKTRGQQVTLSCSPISGHRSVSWYQQTPGQGLQFLFEYFSETQRNKGNFPGRFSGRQFSNSRSEMNVSTLELGDSALYLCASSPDRVTNYGYTFGSGTRLTVV.